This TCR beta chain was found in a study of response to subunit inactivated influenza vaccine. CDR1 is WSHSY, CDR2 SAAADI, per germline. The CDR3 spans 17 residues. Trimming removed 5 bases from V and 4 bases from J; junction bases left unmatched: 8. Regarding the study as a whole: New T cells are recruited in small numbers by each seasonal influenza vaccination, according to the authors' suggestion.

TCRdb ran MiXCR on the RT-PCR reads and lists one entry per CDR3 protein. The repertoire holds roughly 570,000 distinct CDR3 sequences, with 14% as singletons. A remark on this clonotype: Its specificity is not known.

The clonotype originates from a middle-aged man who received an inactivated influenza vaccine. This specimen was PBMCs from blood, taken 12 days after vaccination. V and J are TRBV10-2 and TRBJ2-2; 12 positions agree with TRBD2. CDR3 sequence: CASSRASGGAVTGELFF. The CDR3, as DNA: TGCGCCAGCAGTAGAGCTAGCGGGGGGGCTGTCACCGGGGAGCTGTTTTTT.